This T cell receptor beta chain originates from a study of blood T cell repertoires in COVID-19. Sequenced by immunoSEQ multiplex PCR; TCRdb stores in-frame clones only, minus some. Here the sample spans about 140,000 clones, 84% being singletons. Followed longitudinally, the Seattle patients had been enrolled during active infection. The CDR3 runs 16 residues. The V segment lost 5 bases and the J segment 2 bases; nucleotides outside the gene matches: 9. Germline values: CDR1 SGHVS, CDR2 FQNEAQ. The receptor's source is a man aged 25-40 years with COVID-19, enrolled during active disease. This rearrangement joins TRBV7-8 to TRBJ2-3, with 8 bases lining up with TRBD2. The specimen sequenced was peripheral blood. The CDR3 region is CASSRRTSGNTDTQYF. CDR3 DNA sequence: TGTGCCAGCAGCCGACGCACTAGCGGAAACACAGATACGCAGTATTTT.